A selection of T cell receptor beta chains follows, all from one sample in a study of blood T cell repertoires in COVID-19. Profiling relied on immunoSEQ multiplex PCR, and the TCRdb table lists in-frame clones only, not all of them. The sample gives around 330,000 clones, approximately 90% of which show up once; approximately 4% is in the top ten. Sequenced material: peripheral blood. These receptors originate from a woman aged 45-60 years with active or convalescent COVID-19. The CDR3 runs from the conserved cysteine through the conserved F or W. D genes are given only for firm matches. The size of a clone is reported for some rows only, either as once, few or many, or as a class for expanded clones.

length: 16
J: TRBJ1-4
D: .
size: .
V: TRBV29-1
CDR3: CSVEVPGENGKEKLFF
DNA: TGCAGCGTTGAAGTCCCTGGGGAGAACGGGAAGGAAAAACTGTTTTTT

length: 15
J: TRBJ2-1
D: TRBD2
size: .
V: TRBV7-9
CDR3: CASSRTSGSRDEQFF
DNA: TGTGCCAGCAGCCGGACTAGCGGGAGCAGGGATGAGCAGTTCTTC

length: 16
J: TRBJ1-3
D: .
size: .
V: TRBV5-1
CDR3: CASSLAEQSSGNTIYF
DNA: TGCGCCAGCAGCTTGGCCGAACAGAGCTCTGGAAACACCATATATTTT

length: 12
J: TRBJ1-2
D: TRBD1
size: .
V: TRBV30
CDR3: CACSETGGGYTF
DNA: TGTGCCTGTTCCGAGACAGGGGGGGGCTACACCTTC

length: 15
J: TRBJ2-1
D: TRBD2
size: .
V: TRBV27
CDR3: CASSPPGRGGNEQFF
DNA: TGTGCCAGCAGCCCCCCCGGGAGGGGGGGCAATGAGCAGTTCTTC

length: 14
J: TRBJ2-7
D: TRBD1
size: once
V: TRBV2
CDR3: CASSTDRGSYEQYF
DNA: TGTGCCAGCAGCACGGACAGGGGCTCCTACGAGCAGTACTTC

length: 18
J: TRBJ1-2
D: .
size: .
V: TRBV3-1/TRBV3-2
CDR3: CASSQRQRYTFTNYGYTF
DNA: TGTGCCAGCAGCCAGAGACAGCGCTACACCTTCACTAACTATGGCTACACCTTC

length: 15
J: TRBJ1-6
D: .
size: .
V: TRBV30
CDR3: CAWSFDRYPDSPLHF
DNA: TGTGCCTGGAGTTTTGACAGATATCCGGATTCACCCCTCCACTTT

length: 12
J: TRBJ1-1
D: .
size: .
V: TRBV6-5
CDR3: CASGLLTGITLF
DNA: TGTGCCAGCGGTCTTTTGACAGGCATAACATTATTT

length: 14
J: TRBJ1-1
D: .
size: once
V: TRBV4-1
CDR3: CASSLAGQREEAFF
DNA: TGCGCCAGCAGCCTGGCGGGGCAGCGGGAAGAAGCTTTCTTT

length: 15
J: TRBJ2-1
D: TRBD2
size: .
V: TRBV6-2/TRBV6-3
CDR3: CASSSGTSGNDEQFF
DNA: TGTGCCAGCAGTTCCGGGACTAGCGGGAACGATGAGCAGTTCTTC

length: 15
J: TRBJ2-5
D: .
size: .
V: TRBV9
CDR3: CASSPRARSQETQYF
DNA: TGTGCCAGCAGCCCCCGAGCTAGATCTCAAGAGACCCAGTACTTC

length: 15
J: TRBJ1-1
D: TRBD1
size: .
V: TRBV19
CDR3: CASSPWTGGGTEAFF
DNA: TGTGCCAGTAGTCCTTGGACAGGCGGCGGGACTGAAGCTTTCTTT

length: 13
J: TRBJ2-5
D: .
size: once
V: TRBV5-8
CDR3: CASSLGQQETQYF
DNA: TGTGCCAGCAGCTTGGGACAGCAAGAGACCCAGTACTTC

length: 15
J: TRBJ2-1
D: TRBD2
size: .
V: TRBV5-4
CDR3: CASSTLAGGPGEQFF
DNA: TGTGCCAGCAGCACTCTAGCGGGGGGGCCTGGTGAGCAGTTCTTC

length: 14
J: TRBJ1-2
D: TRBD1
size: .
V: TRBV6-5
CDR3: CASSITRGPYGYTF
DNA: TGTGCCAGCAGCATTACCAGGGGGCCGTATGGCTACACCTTC

length: 13
J: TRBJ1-2
D: .
size: .
V: TRBV15
CDR3: CATSRDGGYGYTF
DNA: TGTGCCACCAGCAGAGATGGCGGCTATGGCTACACCTTC

length: 13
J: TRBJ1-1
D: .
size: .
V: TRBV19
CDR3: CASNDWTDTEAFF
DNA: TGTGCCAGTAATGATTGGACTGACACTGAAGCTTTCTTT

length: 18
J: TRBJ1-5
D: TRBD1
size: .
V: TRBV28
CDR3: CASSGAGTGLVSNQPQHF
DNA: TGTGCCAGCAGTGGGGCCGGGACAGGGCTTGTAAGTAATCAGCCCCAGCATTTT

length: 18
J: TRBJ2-2
D: .
size: .
V: TRBV19
CDR3: CASSIPDWAGTYTGELFF
DNA: TGTGCCAGTAGTATCCCAGACTGGGCGGGGACGTACACCGGGGAGCTGTTTTTT